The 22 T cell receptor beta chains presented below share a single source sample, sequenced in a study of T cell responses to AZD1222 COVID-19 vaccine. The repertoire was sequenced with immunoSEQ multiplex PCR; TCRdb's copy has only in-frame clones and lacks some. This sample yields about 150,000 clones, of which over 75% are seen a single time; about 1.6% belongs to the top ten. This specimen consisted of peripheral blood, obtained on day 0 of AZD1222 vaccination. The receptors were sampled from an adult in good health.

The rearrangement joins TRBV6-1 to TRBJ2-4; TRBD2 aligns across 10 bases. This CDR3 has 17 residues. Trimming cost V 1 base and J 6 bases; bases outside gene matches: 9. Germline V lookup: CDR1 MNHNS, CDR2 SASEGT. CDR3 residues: CASSEGVTSGVGNIQYF. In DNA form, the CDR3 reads TGTGCCAGCAGTGAAGGGGTAACTAGCGGGGTAGGAAACATTCAGTACTTC.

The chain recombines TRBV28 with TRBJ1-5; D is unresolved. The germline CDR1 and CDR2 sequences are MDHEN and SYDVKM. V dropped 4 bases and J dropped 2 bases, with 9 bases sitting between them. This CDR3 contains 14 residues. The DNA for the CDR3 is TGTGCCAGCAGTTCTCCCCAGGGCAATCAGCCCCAGCATTTT. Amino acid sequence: CASSSPQGNQPQHF.

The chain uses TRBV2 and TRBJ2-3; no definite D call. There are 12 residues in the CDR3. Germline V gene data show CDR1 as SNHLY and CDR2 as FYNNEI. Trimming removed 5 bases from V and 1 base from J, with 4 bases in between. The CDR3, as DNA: TGTGCCAGCAGTTCCCGCACAGATACGCAGTATTTT. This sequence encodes CASSSRTDTQYF.

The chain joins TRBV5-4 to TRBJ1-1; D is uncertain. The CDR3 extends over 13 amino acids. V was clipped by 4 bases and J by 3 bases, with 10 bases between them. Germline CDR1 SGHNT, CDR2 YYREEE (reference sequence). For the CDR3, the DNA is TGTGCCAGCAGCCCCCCCCAGGACACTGAAGCTTTCTTT. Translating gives CASSPPQDTEAFF. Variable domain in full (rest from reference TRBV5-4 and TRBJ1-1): ETGVTQSPTHLIKTRGQQVTLRCSSQSGHNTVSWYQQALGQGPQFIFQYYREEENGRGNFPPRFSGLQFPNYSSELNVNALELDDSALYLCASSPPQDTEAFFGQGTRLTVV.

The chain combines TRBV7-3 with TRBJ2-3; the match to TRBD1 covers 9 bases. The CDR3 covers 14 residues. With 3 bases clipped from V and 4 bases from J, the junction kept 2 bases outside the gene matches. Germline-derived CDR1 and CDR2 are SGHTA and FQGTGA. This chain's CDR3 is CASSLGQGPDTQYF. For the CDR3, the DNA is TGTGCCAGCAGCTTGGGACAGGGACCAGATACGCAGTATTTT.

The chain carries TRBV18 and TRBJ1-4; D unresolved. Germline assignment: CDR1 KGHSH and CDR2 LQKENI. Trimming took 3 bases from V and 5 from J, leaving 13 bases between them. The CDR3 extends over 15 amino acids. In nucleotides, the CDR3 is TGTGCCAGCTCACCTGCGGCAGCTAGGAATGAAAAACTGTTTTTT. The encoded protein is CASSPAAARNEKLFF.

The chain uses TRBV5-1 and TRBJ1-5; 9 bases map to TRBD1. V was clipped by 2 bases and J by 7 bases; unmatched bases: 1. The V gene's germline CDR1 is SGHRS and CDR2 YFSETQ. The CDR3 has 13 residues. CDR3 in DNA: TGCGCCAGCAGCTTCGACAGGGGGCAGCCCCAGCATTTT. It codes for CASSFDRGQPQHF.

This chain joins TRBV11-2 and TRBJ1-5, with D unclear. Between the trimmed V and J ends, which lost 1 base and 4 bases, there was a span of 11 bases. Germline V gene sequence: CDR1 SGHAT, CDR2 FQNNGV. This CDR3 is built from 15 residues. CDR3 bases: TGTGCCAGCAGCTTAGCGGTAGGGCAGAATCAGCCCCAGCATTTT. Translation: CASSLAVGQNQPQHF. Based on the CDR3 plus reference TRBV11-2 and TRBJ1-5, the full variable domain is EAGVAQSPRYKIIEKRQSVAFWCNPISGHATLYWYQQILGQGPKLLIQFQNNGVVDDSQLPKDRFSAERLKGVDSTLKIQPAKLEDSAVYLCASSLAVGQNQPQHFGDGTRLSIL.

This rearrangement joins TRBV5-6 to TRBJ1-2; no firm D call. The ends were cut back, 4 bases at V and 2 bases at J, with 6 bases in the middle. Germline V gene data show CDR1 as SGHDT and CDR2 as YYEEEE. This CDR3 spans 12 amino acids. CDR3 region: CASSRGNYGYTF. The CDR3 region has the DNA TGTGCCAGCAGCCGAGGGAACTATGGCTACACCTTC.

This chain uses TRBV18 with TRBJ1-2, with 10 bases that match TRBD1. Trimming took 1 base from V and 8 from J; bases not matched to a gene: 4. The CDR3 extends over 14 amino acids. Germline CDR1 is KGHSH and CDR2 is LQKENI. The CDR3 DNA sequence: TGTGCCAGCTCACCACGGGACAGGGGCTCCGGCTACACCTTC. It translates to CASSPRDRGSGYTF.

The CDR3 protein is CAISPLVNQPQHF. The DNA of the CDR3 is TGTGCCATCAGCCCTCTCGTCAACCAGCCCCAGCATTTT. V gene TRBV10-3 combines with J gene TRBJ1-5; D uncertain. The V gene's germline CDR1 is ENHRY and CDR2 SYGVKD. The CDR3 is 13 amino acids. With 6 bases removed from V and 7 bases from J, the gap between germline ends came to 13 bases.

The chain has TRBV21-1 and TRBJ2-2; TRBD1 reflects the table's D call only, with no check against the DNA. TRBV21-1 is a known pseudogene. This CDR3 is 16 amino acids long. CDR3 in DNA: TGTGCCAGCAGCAAAAGGGGGCCCGGAAACACCGGGGAGCTGTTTTTT. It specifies CASSKRGPGNTGELFF.

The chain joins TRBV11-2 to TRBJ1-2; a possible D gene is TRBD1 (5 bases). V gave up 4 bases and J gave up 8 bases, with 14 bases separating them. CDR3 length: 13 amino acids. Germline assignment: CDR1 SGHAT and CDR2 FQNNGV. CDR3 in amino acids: CASSSVIHRGYTF. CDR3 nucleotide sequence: TGTGCCAGCAGCTCAGTGATCCACAGGGGCTACACCTTC.

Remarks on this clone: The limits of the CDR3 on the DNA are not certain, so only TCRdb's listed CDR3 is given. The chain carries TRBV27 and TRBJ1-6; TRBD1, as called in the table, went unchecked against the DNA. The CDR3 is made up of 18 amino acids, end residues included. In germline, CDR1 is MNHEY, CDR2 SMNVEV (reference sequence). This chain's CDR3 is CASRSFFGRDRHNSPLHF.

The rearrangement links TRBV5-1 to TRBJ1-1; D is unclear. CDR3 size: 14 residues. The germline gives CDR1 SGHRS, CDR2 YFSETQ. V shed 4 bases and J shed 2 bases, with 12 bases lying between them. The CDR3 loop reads CASSLRMDNTEAFF. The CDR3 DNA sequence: TGCGCCAGCAGCCTTCGGATGGACAACACTGAAGCTTTCTTT.

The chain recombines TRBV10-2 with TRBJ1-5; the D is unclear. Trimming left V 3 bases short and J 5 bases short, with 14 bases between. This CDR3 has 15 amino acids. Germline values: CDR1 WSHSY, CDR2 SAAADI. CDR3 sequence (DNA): TGCGCCAGCAGTGATCATCGGGGAGTGGATCAGCCCCAGCATTTT. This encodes CASSDHRGVDQPQHF.

CDR3 protein: CASSPQGNEKLFF. The DNA for the CDR3 is TGTGCCAGCTCACCACAGGGGAATGAAAAACTGTTTTTT. The rearrangement uses TRBV18 and TRBJ1-4, with TRBD1 as a possible D gene (5 bases). The CDR3 is made up of 13 amino acids. V was cut by 1 base and J by 5 bases, with 5 bases left in between. Germline values: CDR1 KGHSH, CDR2 LQKENI.

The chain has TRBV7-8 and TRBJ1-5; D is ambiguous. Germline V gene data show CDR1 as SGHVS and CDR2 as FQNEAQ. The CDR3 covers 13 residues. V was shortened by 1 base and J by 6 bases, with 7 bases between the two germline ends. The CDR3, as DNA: TGTGCCAGCAGCTTAGAGGATCCTCAGCCCCAGCATTTT. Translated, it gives CASSLEDPQPQHF.

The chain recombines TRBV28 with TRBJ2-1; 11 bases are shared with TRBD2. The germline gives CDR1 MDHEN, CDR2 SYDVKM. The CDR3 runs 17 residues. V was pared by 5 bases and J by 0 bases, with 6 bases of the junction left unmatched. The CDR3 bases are TGTGCCAGCAGTGACGGGACTAGCGGTGCCTCCTACAATGAGCAGTTCTTC. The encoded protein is CASSDGTSGASYNEQFF.

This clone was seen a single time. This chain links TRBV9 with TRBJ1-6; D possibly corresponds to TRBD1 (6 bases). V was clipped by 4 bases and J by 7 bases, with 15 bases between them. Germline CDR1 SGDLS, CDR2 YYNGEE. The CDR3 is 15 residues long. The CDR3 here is CASSWSPQGNSPLHF. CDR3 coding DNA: TGTGCCAGCAGCTGGAGCCCTCAGGGGAATTCACCCCTCCACTTT.

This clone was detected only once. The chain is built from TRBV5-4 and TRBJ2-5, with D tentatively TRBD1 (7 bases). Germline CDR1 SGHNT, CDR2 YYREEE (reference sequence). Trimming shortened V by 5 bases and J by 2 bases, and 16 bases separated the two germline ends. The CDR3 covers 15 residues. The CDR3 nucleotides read TGTGCCAGCAGTCCAGGGGGACTGATGCAAGAGACCCAGTACTTC. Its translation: CASSPGGLMQETQYF. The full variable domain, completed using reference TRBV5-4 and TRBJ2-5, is ETGVTQSPTHLIKTRGQQVTLRCSSQSGHNTVSWYQQALGQGPQFIFQYYREEENGRGNFPPRFSGLQFPNYSSELNVNALELDDSALYLCASSPGGLMQETQYFGPGTRLLVL.

The CDR3 region is CASSPRGFANEKLFF. CDR3 nucleotide sequence: TGCGCCAGCAGCCCCCGAGGGTTTGCTAATGAAAAACTGTTTTTT. The chain couples TRBV4-3 to TRBJ1-4; D is undetermined. CDR1 LGHNA and CDR2 YSLEER come from the germline V gene. The CDR3 has 15 amino acids. Trimming took 4 bases from V and 3 from J, leaving 12 bases between them.